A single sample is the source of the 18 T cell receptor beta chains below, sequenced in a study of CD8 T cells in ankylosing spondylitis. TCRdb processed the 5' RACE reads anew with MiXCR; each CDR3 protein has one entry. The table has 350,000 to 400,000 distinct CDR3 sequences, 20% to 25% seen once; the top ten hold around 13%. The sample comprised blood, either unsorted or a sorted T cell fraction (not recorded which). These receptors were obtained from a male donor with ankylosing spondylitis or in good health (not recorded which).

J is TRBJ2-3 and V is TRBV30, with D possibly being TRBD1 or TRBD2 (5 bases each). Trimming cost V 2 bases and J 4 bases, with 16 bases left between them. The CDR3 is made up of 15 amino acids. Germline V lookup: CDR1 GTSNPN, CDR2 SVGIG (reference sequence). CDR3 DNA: TGTGCCTGGAGTTCGGGGACGTGGGATCCAGATACGCAGTATTTT. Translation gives CAWSSGTWDPDTQYF.

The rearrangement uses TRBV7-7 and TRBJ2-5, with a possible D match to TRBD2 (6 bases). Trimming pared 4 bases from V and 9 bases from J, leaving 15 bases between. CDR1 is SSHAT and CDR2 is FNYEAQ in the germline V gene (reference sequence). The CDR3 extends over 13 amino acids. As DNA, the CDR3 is TGTGCCAGCAGCTCCCGGGACTCGTGGCCCCAGTACTTC. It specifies CASSSRDSWPQYF.

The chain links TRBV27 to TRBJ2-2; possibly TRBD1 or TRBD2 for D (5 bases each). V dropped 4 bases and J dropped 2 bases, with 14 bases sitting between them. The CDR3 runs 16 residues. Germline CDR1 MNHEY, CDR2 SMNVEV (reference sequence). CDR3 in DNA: TGTGCCAGCAGTTCCCCCTACGGGGCAAACACCGGGGAGCTGTTTTTT. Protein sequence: CASSSPYGANTGELFF.

DNA of the CDR3: TGTGCCAGCAGTTACTCCGGACTAGCGGGGGCCTCTAGCACAGATACGCAGTATTTT. It yields the protein CASSYSGLAGASSTDTQYF. The chain joins TRBV6-5 to TRBJ2-3; 13 bases line up with TRBD2. V was pared by 0 bases and J by 0 bases, with 6 bases of the junction left unmatched. This CDR3 spans 19 amino acids. The germline gives CDR1 MNHEY, CDR2 SVGAGI.

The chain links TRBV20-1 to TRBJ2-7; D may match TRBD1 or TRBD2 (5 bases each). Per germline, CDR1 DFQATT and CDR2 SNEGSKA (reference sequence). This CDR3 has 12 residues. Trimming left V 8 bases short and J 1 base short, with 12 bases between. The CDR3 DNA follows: TGCAGTACCCGGGACGCATCCTACGAGCAGTACTTC. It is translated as CSTRDASYEQYF.

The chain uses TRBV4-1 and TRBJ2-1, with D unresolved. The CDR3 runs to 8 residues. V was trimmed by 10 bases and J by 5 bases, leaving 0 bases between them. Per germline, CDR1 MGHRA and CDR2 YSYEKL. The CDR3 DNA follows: TGCGCCAACAATGAGCAGTTCTTC. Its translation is CANNEQFF.

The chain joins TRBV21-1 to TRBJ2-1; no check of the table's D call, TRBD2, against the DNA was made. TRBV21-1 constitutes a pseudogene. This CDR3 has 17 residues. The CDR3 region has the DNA TGTGCCAGCAGCAAATTGGCTAGCGGGGGACAGTACAATGAGCAGTTCTTC. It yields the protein CASSKLASGGQYNEQFF.

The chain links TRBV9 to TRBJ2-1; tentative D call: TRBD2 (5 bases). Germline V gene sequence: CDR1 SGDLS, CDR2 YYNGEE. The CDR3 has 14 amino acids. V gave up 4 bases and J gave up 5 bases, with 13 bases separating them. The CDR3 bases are TGTGCCAGCAGCCTCTCCGGGATCCACAATGAGCAGTTCTTC. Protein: CASSLSGIHNEQFF. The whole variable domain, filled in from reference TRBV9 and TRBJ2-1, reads DSGVTQTPKHLITATGQRVTLRCSPRSGDLSVYWYQQSLDQGLQFLIQYYNGEERAKGNILERFSAQQFPDLHSELNLSSLELGDSALYFCASSLSGIHNEQFFGPGTRLTVL.

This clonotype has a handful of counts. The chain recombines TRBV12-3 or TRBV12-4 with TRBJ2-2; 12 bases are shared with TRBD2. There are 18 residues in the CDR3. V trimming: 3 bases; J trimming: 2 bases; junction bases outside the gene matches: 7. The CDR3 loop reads CASSFGASGGANTGELFF. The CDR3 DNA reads TGTGCCAGCAGTTTTGGGGCTAGCGGGGGGGCCAACACCGGGGAGCTGTTTTTT.

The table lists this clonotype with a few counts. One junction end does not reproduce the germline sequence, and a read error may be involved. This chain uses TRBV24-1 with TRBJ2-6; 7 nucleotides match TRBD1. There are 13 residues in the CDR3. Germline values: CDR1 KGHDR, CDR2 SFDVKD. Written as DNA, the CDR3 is TGTGCCACCAGTGCGGCAGGGGGCAACGTCCTGACTTTC. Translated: CATSAAGGNVLTF.

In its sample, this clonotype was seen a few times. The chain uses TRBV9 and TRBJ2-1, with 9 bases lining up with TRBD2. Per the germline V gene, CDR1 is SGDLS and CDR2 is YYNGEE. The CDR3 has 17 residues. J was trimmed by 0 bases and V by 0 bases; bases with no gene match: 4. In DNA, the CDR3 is TGTGCCAGCAGCGTAGGTAGCGGGGGTACCTCCTACAATGAGCAGTTCTTC. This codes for CASSVGSGGTSYNEQFF.

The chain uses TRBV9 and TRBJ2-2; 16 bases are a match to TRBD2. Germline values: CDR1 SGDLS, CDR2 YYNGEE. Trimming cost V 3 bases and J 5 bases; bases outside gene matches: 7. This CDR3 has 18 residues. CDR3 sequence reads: CASSDTGLAGGLTGELFF. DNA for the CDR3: TGTGCCAGCAGCGATACGGGACTAGCGGGGGGGCTTACCGGGGAGCTGTTTTTT.

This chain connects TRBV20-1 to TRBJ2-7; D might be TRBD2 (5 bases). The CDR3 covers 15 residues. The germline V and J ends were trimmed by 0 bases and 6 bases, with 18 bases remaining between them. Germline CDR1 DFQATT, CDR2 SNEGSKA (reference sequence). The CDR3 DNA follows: TGCAGTGCTAGAGAGAACAGACTACTCCTCGCCGAGCAGTACTTC. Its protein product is CSARENRLLLAEQYF.

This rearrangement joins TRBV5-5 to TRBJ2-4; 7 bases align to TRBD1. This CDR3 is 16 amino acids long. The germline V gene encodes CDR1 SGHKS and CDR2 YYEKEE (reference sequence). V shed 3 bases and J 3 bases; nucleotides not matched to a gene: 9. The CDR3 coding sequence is TGTGCCAGCAGCTCCGGGACAGACGTCCTCAAAAACATTCAGTACTTC. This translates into CASSSGTDVLKNIQYF.

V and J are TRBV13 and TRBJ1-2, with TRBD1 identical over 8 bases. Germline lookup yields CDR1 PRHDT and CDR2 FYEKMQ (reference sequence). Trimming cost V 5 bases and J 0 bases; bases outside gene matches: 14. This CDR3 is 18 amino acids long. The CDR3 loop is CASSTTGQGPPSNYGYTF. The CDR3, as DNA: TGTGCCAGCAGCACCACTGGACAGGGCCCTCCCTCTAACTATGGCTACACCTTC.

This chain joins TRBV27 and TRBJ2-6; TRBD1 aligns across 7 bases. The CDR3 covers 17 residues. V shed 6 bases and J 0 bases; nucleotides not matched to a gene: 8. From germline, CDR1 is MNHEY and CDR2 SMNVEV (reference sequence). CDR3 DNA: TGTGCCAGCAGCCAAATTGGGACAGCCTCTGGGGCCAACGTCCTGACTTTC. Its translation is CASSQIGTASGANVLTF. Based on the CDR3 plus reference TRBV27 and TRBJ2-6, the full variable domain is EAQVTQNPRYLITVTGKKLTVTCSQNMNHEYMSWYRQDPGLGLRQIYYSMNVEVTDKGDVPEGYKVSRKEKRNFPLILESPSPNQTSLYFCASSQIGTASGANVLTFGAGSRLTVL.

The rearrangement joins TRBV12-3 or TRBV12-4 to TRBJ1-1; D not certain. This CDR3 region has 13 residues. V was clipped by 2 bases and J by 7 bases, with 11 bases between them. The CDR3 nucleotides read TGTGCCAGCAGTTTACCTGGGAGCATTGAAGCTTTCTTT. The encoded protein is CASSLPGSIEAFF.

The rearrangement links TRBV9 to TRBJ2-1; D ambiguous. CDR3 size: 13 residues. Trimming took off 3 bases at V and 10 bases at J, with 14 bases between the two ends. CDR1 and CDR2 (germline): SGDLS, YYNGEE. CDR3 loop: CASSEVSSREQFF. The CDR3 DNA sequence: TGTGCCAGCAGCGAGGTTAGCTCACGGGAGCAGTTCTTC.